Sequencing of this T cell receptor (beta chain) was carried out in a study of Ad26.COV2.S vaccination and SARS-CoV-2 variants. About the research overall: Intramuscular Ad26.COV2.S at 5x10^10 or 1x10^11 viral particles.

The sample's treatment: around 19 received Ad26.COV2.S at low or high dose, single or two shots; about 5 received placebo; per-sample allocation not given. Each sample was drawn 63 days after the first injection (of vaccine or placebo). Turning to this clone: The antigen is undetermined.

The repertoire was sequenced with immunoSEQ multiplex PCR; TCRdb's copy has only in-frame clones and lacks some. The data hold around 300,000 clones, with about 87% observed a single time. General observations from the study: Vaccine and placebo recipients had comparable breadth of non-spike TCRs. It is possible that the TCR breadth and depth analyses underestimated the total T cell responses. Those who received the vaccine showed greater spike-specific TCR breadth than those given placebo.

The CDR3 contains 15 residues. Germline CDR1 is KGHSH and CDR2 is LQKENI. V dropped 4 bases and J dropped 0 bases, with 11 bases sitting between them. The rearrangement links TRBV18 to TRBJ2-3; either TRBD1 or TRBD2 may fit D (5 bases each). The source material was peripheral blood, sampled in a trial of Ad26.COV2.S vaccine versus placebo. The receptor was isolated from a person aged 18-60 years who received the Ad26.COV2.S COVID-19 vaccine or a placebo. Written as DNA, the CDR3 is TGTGCCAGCTCACGGGGGACCCAGAGCACAGATACGCAGTATTTT. Amino acid sequence: CASSRGTQSTDTQYF.